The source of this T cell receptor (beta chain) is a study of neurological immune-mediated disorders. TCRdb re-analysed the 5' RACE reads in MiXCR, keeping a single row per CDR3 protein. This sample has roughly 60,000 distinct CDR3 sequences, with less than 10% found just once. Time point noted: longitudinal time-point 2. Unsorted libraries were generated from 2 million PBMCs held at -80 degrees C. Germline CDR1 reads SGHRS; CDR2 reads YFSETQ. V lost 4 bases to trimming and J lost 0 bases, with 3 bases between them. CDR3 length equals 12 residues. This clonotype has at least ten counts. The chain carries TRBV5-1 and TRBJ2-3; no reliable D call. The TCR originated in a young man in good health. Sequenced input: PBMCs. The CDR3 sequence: CASSGSTDTQYF. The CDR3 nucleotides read TGCGCCAGCAGCGGCAGCACAGATACGCAGTATTTT.